This T cell receptor beta chain was sequenced in a study of T-cell reconstitution after alpha-beta-depleted transplantation in children. The CDR3 totals 14 residues. The V gene lost 4 bases and the J gene lost 6 bases, with 11 bases spanning the gap. The germline V gene has CDR1 SGHKS and CDR2 YYEKEE (reference sequence). This clonotype was seen only a few times. The antigen remains undetermined. Unique molecular identifiers were incorporated into the prepared TCRbeta library. TCRdb reprocessed the PCR reads via MiXCR and lists one record per CDR3 protein. This table has about 350,000 distinct CDR3 sequences, roughly 16% appearing once. Findings and caveats of the study: About two months after transplant, alpha-beta T cells reportedly came from several hundred expanded graft clones. Some patients owed their high day-60 TCRbeta diversity to surviving recipient T cells and thymic progenitors. T-cell numbers and diversity, one year after transplant, stemmed largely from T cells that were newly produced.

This clonotype was obtained from a male patient aged 2 to 9 who had a stem cell transplant for acute lymphoblastic leukemia, so the T cells may come from the graft donor. The specimen was PBMCs, mostly from graft donor cells, collected 360 days after TCRalphabeta/CD19-depleted stem cell transplant. The chain links TRBV5-5 to TRBJ1-6, with D possibly matching TRBD1 (6 bases). CDR3 coding DNA: TGTGCCAGCAGCGGAACAGGGCTTAATTCACCCCTCCACTTT. It is translated as CASSGTGLNSPLHF.